This TCR beta chain was identified in a study of T cells in localized non-small cell lung cancer. Worth noting for this clone: Its specificity is not known.

Data came from immunoSEQ multiplex PCR; TCRdb stores just in-frame clones and leaves some out. The table has about 1,300 clones, 20% to 30% seen once; the top ten hold about 10%. The study, taken as a whole, reports: Measurement of T cell clonality placed uninvolved adjacent lung highest, above the level in tumor. Because only a single region of the tumor was sequenced, heterogeneity remains possible.

The receptor's source is a male donor aged 60 or older with stage I lung adenocarcinoma. The material was lung tumor tissue, obtained before any cancer treatment.

The CDR3 DNA follows: TGTGCCAGTAGCAGGACTAGCGGACTGGATACGCAGTATTTT. Translation: CASSRTSGLDTQYF. The chain couples TRBV19 to TRBJ2-3; 10 bases fit TRBD2. The CDR3 spans 14 residues. Germline CDR1 reads LNHDA; CDR2 reads SQIVND (reference sequence). V dropped 6 bases and J dropped 6; count of bases not matched to a gene: 6.